A selection of T cell receptor beta chains follows, all from one sample in a study of shared clonotypes between healthy human individuals. Sequencing used immunoSEQ multiplex PCR; TCRdb keeps in-frame clones, though not all of them. The sample lists about 980,000 clones, over 75% occurring once. The specimen sequenced was memory CD4+ T cells sorted from blood. These TCRs come from a man between 18 and 35 years old in good health. The CDR3 runs from the conserved cysteine through the conserved F or W. The D gene is left open where the match is weak. Size values are once, few and many counts, or a class for expanded clones, and some rows have none.

length: 13; size: -; D: -; V: TRBV6-4; J: TRBJ1-5; CDR3: CASSRELGQPQHF; DNA: TGTGCCAGCAGCAGGGAGTTGGGTCAGCCCCAGCATTTT
length: 14; size: -; D: -; V: TRBV28; J: TRBJ2-7; CDR3: CASSLRRTTYEQYF; DNA: TGTGCCAGCAGTTTACGGAGGACAACCTACGAGCAGTACTTC
length: 14; size: few; D: TRBD1; V: TRBV10-3; J: TRBJ2-3; CDR3: CAITRGSNEDTQYF; DNA: TGTGCCATCACCAGGGGGAGTAATGAAGATACGCAGTATTTT
length: 14; size: once; D: -; V: TRBV5-1; J: TRBJ2-5; CDR3: CASSLGSGRETQYF; DNA: TGCGCCAGCAGCTTAGGCTCGGGCAGGGAGACCCAGTACTTC
length: 16; size: -; D: TRBD1; V: TRBV28; J: TRBJ2-2; CDR3: CASSLIRGQSTGELFF; DNA: TGTGCCAGCAGTTTGATCAGGGGACAGTCTACCGGGGAGCTGTTTTTT
length: 15; size: -; D: -; V: TRBV6-5; J: TRBJ2-2; CDR3: CASSYGGLISGELFF; DNA: TGTGCCAGCAGTTACGGGGGGCTTATTTCCGGGGAGCTGTTTTTT
length: 11; size: -; D: -; V: TRBV20-1; J: TRBJ2-7; CDR3: CSATSTREQYF; DNA: TGCAGTGCTACAAGTACAAGGGAGCAGTACTTC
length: 13; size: once; D: TRBD1; V: TRBV5-4; J: TRBJ2-7; CDR3: CASSLTSGGEQYF; DNA: TGTGCCAGCAGCTTGACGTCAGGGGGTGAGCAGTACTTC
length: 13; size: -; D: -; V: TRBV6-1; J: TRBJ2-1; CDR3: CASSHDSYNEQFF; DNA: TGTGCCAGCAGCCACGACAGTTACAATGAGCAGTTCTTC
length: 12; size: -; D: -; V: TRBV30; J: TRBJ2-5; CDR3: CALGQGRETQYF; DNA: TGTGCCCTGGGGCAGGGGCGGGAGACCCAGTACTTC
length: 17; size: -; D: -; V: TRBV7-9; J: TRBJ1-1; CDR3: CASSLHSIGPMNTEAFF; DNA: TGTGCCAGCAGCTTACATAGCATCGGCCCCATGAACACTGAAGCTTTCTTT
length: 15; size: few; D: -; V: TRBV11-2; J: TRBJ2-5; CDR3: CASSSSRSGVETQYF; DNA: TGTGCCAGCAGCTCCAGCCGCTCAGGGGTAGAGACCCAGTACTTC
length: 16; size: -; D: -; V: TRBV5-4; J: TRBJ1-5; CDR3: CASSQWGSGGNQPQHF; DNA: TGTGCCAGCAGCCAGTGGGGTAGCGGAGGCAATCAGCCCCAGCATTTT
length: 14; size: -; D: -; V: TRBV4-3; J: TRBJ2-1; CDR3: CASSQHKGVNEQFF; DNA: TGCGCCAGCAGCCAACATAAGGGGGTTAATGAGCAGTTCTTC
length: 21; size: few; D: TRBD2; V: TRBV28; J: TRBJ2-6; CDR3: CASSFYLGWTSDSSGANVLTF; DNA: TGTGCCAGCAGTTTTTACCTAGGCTGGACTAGCGACAGCTCTGGGGCCAACGTCCTGACTTTC
length: 13; size: -; D: -; V: TRBV10-2; J: TRBJ2-7; CDR3: CASSETASYEQYF; DNA: TGCGCCAGCAGTGAAACCGCTTCCTACGAGCAGTACTTC
length: 17; size: -; D: TRBD2; V: TRBV5-4; J: TRBJ2-3; CDR3: CASSRGTSGGSTDTQYF; DNA: TGTGCCAGCAGCCGCGGGACTAGCGGGGGTAGCACAGATACGCAGTATTTT
length: 13; size: -; D: -; V: TRBV9; J: TRBJ2-1; CDR3: CASSVGPLNEQFF; DNA: TGTGCCAGCAGCGTCGGGCCCCTCAATGAGCAGTTCTTC
length: 12; size: -; D: -; V: TRBV6-6; J: TRBJ2-7; CDR3: CASAGATYEQYF; DNA: TGTGCCAGTGCAGGGGCTACCTACGAGCAGTACTTC
length: 14; size: -; D: -; V: TRBV18; J: TRBJ2-1; CDR3: CASSVGGAQDEQFF; DNA: TGTGCCAGCTCGGTAGGGGGGGCTCAGGATGAGCAGTTCTTC
length: 15; size: -; D: TRBD1; V: TRBV5-4; J: TRBJ1-5; CDR3: CASSLGTGSNQPQHF; DNA: TGTGCCAGCAGCTTGGGGACAGGGTCCAATCAGCCCCAGCATTTT
length: 20; size: -; D: TRBD2; V: TRBV7-7; J: TRBJ2-7; CDR3: CASSFDGTSGNANHSYEQYF; DNA: TGTGCTAGCAGCTTCGACGGGACTAGCGGGAACGCGAACCACTCCTACGAGCAGTACTTC
length: 15; size: -; D: -; V: TRBV10-3; J: TRBJ2-2; CDR3: CAISWTDTNTGELFF; DNA: TGTGCCATCAGCTGGACAGACACCAACACCGGGGAGCTGTTTTTT
length: 14; size: few; D: TRBD1; V: TRBV4-1; J: TRBJ1-5; CDR3: CASSLGQGHQPQHF; DNA: TGCGCCAGCAGTCTGGGACAGGGACATCAGCCCCAGCATTTT
length: 15; size: many; D: TRBD2; V: TRBV27; J: TRBJ2-3; CDR3: CASSLAGGYTDTQYF; DNA: TGTGCCAGCAGTTTGGCGGGGGGGTATACAGATACGCAGTATTTT
length: 16; size: -; D: -; V: TRBV7-2; J: TRBJ1-2; CDR3: CASSLVIGTAVHGYTF; DNA: TGTGCCAGCAGCTTAGTGATCGGAACGGCGGTCCATGGCTACACCTTC
length: 17; size: -; D: -; V: TRBV27; J: TRBJ2-3; CDR3: CASSLRRPGQGGDTQYF; DNA: TGTGCCAGCAGTTTGAGGCGACCCGGACAAGGCGGAGATACGCAGTATTTT
length: 14; size: few; D: TRBD1; V: TRBV6-1; J: TRBJ1-1; CDR3: CASSTGQGYTQAFF; DNA: TGTGCCAGCAGTACGGGACAGGGGTACACCCAAGCTTTCTTT
length: 15; size: -; D: TRBD2; V: TRBV2; J: TRBJ2-5; CDR3: CASSPSGMGQETQYF; DNA: TGTGCCAGCAGCCCAAGCGGGATGGGCCAAGAGACCCAGTACTTC
length: 17; size: -; D: -; V: TRBV21-1; J: TRBJ2-3; CDR3: CASSKALYGRATDTQYF; DNA: TGTGCCAGCAGCAAAGCGCTTTACGGGAGGGCAACAGATACGCAGTATTTT
length: 16; size: -; D: TRBD2; V: TRBV19; J: TRBJ2-1; CDR3: CASSIGTSGGAYEQFF; DNA: TGTGCCAGTAGTATTGGAACTAGCGGGGGGGCCTATGAGCAGTTCTTC
length: 15; size: -; D: -; V: TRBV21-1; J: TRBJ1-4; CDR3: CASSKAHTGNEKLFF; DNA: TGTGCCAGCAGCAAAGCTCACACAGGGAATGAAAAACTGTTTTTT
length: 13; size: -; D: -; V: TRBV5-8; J: TRBJ2-1; CDR3: CASSLAFNNEQFF; DNA: TGTGCCAGCAGCCTAGCGTTTAACAATGAGCAGTTCTTC
length: 13; size: -; D: -; V: TRBV6-1; J: TRBJ1-1; CDR3: CASSDWLLSEAFF; DNA: TGTGCCAGCAGTGACTGGCTGCTCAGTGAAGCTTTCTTT
length: 14; size: many; D: -; V: TRBV6-1; J: TRBJ2-7; CDR3: CASSEANPRDEQYF; DNA: TGTGCCAGCAGTGAAGCGAACCCAAGGGACGAGCAGTACTTC
length: 16; size: -; D: -; V: TRBV27; J: TRBJ2-3; CDR3: CASSYRGSASTDTQYF; DNA: TGTGCCAGCAGTTACCGAGGGTCCGCTAGCACAGATACGCAGTATTTT
length: 14; size: few; D: TRBD1; V: TRBV19; J: TRBJ1-1; CDR3: CASTRQGGNTEAFF; DNA: TGTGCCAGTACAAGACAGGGGGGGAACACTGAAGCTTTCTTT
length: 16; size: few; D: TRBD1; V: TRBV30; J: TRBJ2-3; CDR3: CAWSKGQFASTDTQYF; DNA: TGTGCCTGGAGCAAGGGACAGTTTGCTAGCACAGATACGCAGTATTTT
length: 13; size: -; D: -; V: TRBV30; J: TRBJ1-2; CDR3: CAWSRQEVIGYTF; DNA: TGTGCCTGGAGTCGACAGGAGGTTATAGGCTACACCTTC
length: 15; size: -; D: -; V: TRBV29-1; J: TRBJ2-1; CDR3: CSVDPGRTLFREQFF; DNA: TGCAGCGTTGATCCGGGACGGACGCTGTTCCGGGAGCAGTTCTTC
length: 14; size: -; D: TRBD1; V: TRBV12-5; J: TRBJ2-1; CDR3: CASGPGQGLNEQFF; DNA: TGTGCTAGTGGTCCGGGACAGGGTCTCAATGAGCAGTTCTTC
length: 16; size: -; D: TRBD2; V: TRBV5-1; J: TRBJ2-3; CDR3: CASSLVVAGPTDTQYF; DNA: TGCGCCAGCAGCTTGGTGGTAGCGGGGCCCACAGATACGCAGTATTTT
length: 15; size: -; D: TRBD1; V: TRBV19; J: TRBJ1-2; CDR3: CASSRADRENYGYTF; DNA: TGTGCCAGTAGTAGGGCGGACAGGGAAAACTATGGCTACACCTTC
length: 15; size: -; D: TRBD1; V: TRBV4-1; J: TRBJ1-2; CDR3: CASSQGHQGVYGYTF; DNA: TGCGCCAGCAGCCAAGGCCACCAGGGGGTTTATGGCTACACCTTC
length: 13; size: few; D: -; V: TRBV6-1; J: TRBJ1-5; CDR3: CASIPYSNQPQHF; DNA: TGTGCCAGCATTCCATATAGCAATCAGCCCCAGCATTTT
length: 14; size: -; D: -; V: TRBV28; J: TRBJ1-5; CDR3: CASSSPWGNQPQHF; DNA: TGTGCCAGCAGTTCACCATGGGGAAATCAGCCCCAGCATTTT
length: 15; size: -; D: -; V: TRBV5-6; J: TRBJ1-5; CDR3: CASSYSDSQNQPQHF; DNA: TGTGCCAGCAGCTATTCGGACAGCCAGAATCAGCCCCAGCATTTT
length: 14; size: many; D: -; V: TRBV29-1; J: TRBJ2-1; CDR3: CSVEGVEVRDEQFF; DNA: TGCAGCGTTGAAGGAGTGGAGGTGCGTGATGAGCAGTTCTTC
length: 14; size: few; D: TRBD1; V: TRBV7-9; J: TRBJ1-1; CDR3: CASSPGQGNTEAFF; DNA: TGTGCCAGCAGCCCCGGACAGGGGAACACTGAAGCTTTCTTT
length: 15; size: -; D: -; V: TRBV6-5; J: TRBJ1-2; CDR3: CASSYRASREYGYTF; DNA: TGTGCCAGCAGTTACCGGGCCTCGAGGGAATATGGCTACACCTTC
length: 15; size: -; D: -; V: TRBV9; J: TRBJ2-5; CDR3: CASSVGIGGGETQYF; DNA: TGTGCCAGCAGCGTAGGCATCGGGGGAGGCGAGACCCAGTACTTC